A single sample gave rise to the 9 T cell receptor beta chains below, sequenced in a study of cytomegalovirus exposure and HLA in healthy donors (dated 2017 in TCRdb). Receptors were amplified or captured by the immunoSEQ multiplex PCR assay. For the multiplex PCR, a mixture combining 60 forward primers for TCR Vbeta segments and 13 reverse primers for TCR Jbeta segments was used. Not all clones reach the TCRdb copy of this immuneACCESS table, which keeps in-frame sequences only. Checked studies attribute under half of the gap to unresolved V genes and leave the rest unexplained. For this sample the table gives around 91,000 clones, of which 64% were detected only once. The top ten clones comprise about 3.5% of the sample. The specimen was PBMCs. All receptors come from a man aged 55 to 69 in good health and CMV-seronegative.

The chain employs TRBV28 and TRBJ2-5, with D possibly being TRBD2 (6 bases). V lost 10 bases to trimming and J lost 3 bases, with 18 bases between them. This CDR3 is 14 amino acids long. Germline CDR1 reads MDHEN; CDR2 reads SYDVKM. The CDR3: CATSDGGSEETQYF. The CDR3 region has the DNA TGTGCCACCTCTGACGGGGGAAGTGAAGAGACCCAGTACTTC.

The CDR3 reads CASSLAQGAVYGYTF. In nucleotides, the CDR3 is TGTGCCAGCAGCTTGGCCCAGGGGGCCGTCTATGGCTACACCTTC. The rearrangement links TRBV5-6 to TRBJ1-2; 8 bases fit TRBD1. Looked up from germline, CDR1 is SGHDT and CDR2 is YYEEEE. This CDR3 contains 15 residues. J lost 4 bases, V lost 0 bases, and 5 bases had no gene match.

This chain joins TRBV5-4 and TRBJ2-1; TRBD2 is a possible D gene (5 bases). CDR3 length equals 16 residues. Trimming shortened V by 0 bases and J by 7 bases, and 17 bases separated the two germline ends. Germline loops: CDR1 SGHNT, CDR2 YYREEE (reference sequence). The chain's CDR3 is CASSLGGKAQWNEQFF. In DNA, the CDR3 is TGTGCCAGCAGCTTGGGAGGGAAGGCCCAATGGAATGAGCAGTTCTTC.

The rearrangement uses TRBV6-1 and TRBJ2-7; D uncertain. V was trimmed by 0 bases and J by 8 bases, leaving 14 bases between them. The germline CDR1 and CDR2 sequences are MNHNS and SASEGT. This CDR3 contains 14 residues. CDR3 loop: CASSEAAPIRKQYF. CDR3 nucleotide sequence: TGTGCCAGCAGTGAAGCGGCCCCAATCCGCAAGCAGTACTTC.

The chain joins TRBV9 to TRBJ2-5; D ambiguous. V was clipped by 3 bases and J by 5 bases, with 11 bases between them. CDR3 size: 13 residues. Germline values: CDR1 SGDLS, CDR2 YYNGEE. The CDR3 DNA reads as TGTGCCAGCAGCGCGATCGATCGGGAGACCCAGTACTTC. This sequence encodes CASSAIDRETQYF.

This chain connects TRBV6-4 to TRBJ2-2, with 10 bases lining up with TRBD1. The germline V gene has CDR1 MRHNA and CDR2 SNTAGT. Germline trimming cut 3 bases from V and 3 bases from J; bases unmatched to any gene: 1. The CDR3 spans 15 residues. CDR3 coding DNA: TGTGCCAGCAGTGATGGGACAGGGGACACCGGGGAGCTGTTTTTT. Translating it yields CASSDGTGDTGELFF.

The CDR3 reads CASSPWDRAYEQYF. The DNA of the CDR3 is TGTGCCAGCAGCCCGTGGGACAGGGCCTACGAGCAGTACTTC. The chain uses TRBV16 and TRBJ2-7; TRBD1 matches 9 bases. This CDR3 is 14 amino acids long. Germline V CDR1 and CDR2: KGHSY, FQNENV. After removal of 4 bases from V and 2 bases from J, the junction contained 3 bases not matched to a gene. Complete variable domain (other parts from reference TRBV16 and TRBJ2-7): GEEVAQTPKHLVRGEGQKAKLYCAPIKGHSYVFWYQQVLKNEFKFLISFQNENVFDETGMPKERFSAKCLPNSPCSLEIQATKLEDSAVYFCASSPWDRAYEQYFGPGTRLTVT.

This chain uses TRBV28 with TRBJ2-7; possible D gene TRBD1, 6 bases. Germline V gene lookup returns CDR1 MDHEN and CDR2 SYDVKM. Trimming took 2 bases from V and 2 from J, leaving 10 bases between them. CDR3 length: 14 amino acids. The CDR3 reads CASSLEQGPYEQYF. In nucleotides, the CDR3 is TGTGCCAGCAGTTTAGAACAGGGTCCCTACGAGCAGTACTTC.

This chain uses TRBV29-1 with TRBJ2-2; tentative D call: TRBD1 (5 bases). Looked up from germline, CDR1 is SQVTM and CDR2 is ANQGSEA. This CDR3 has 16 amino acids. V shed 3 bases and J shed 6 bases, with 20 bases lying between them. CDR3 residues: CSVERQGFLQSGELFF. CDR3 in DNA: TGCAGCGTTGAGAGGCAGGGCTTCTTACAGTCCGGGGAGCTGTTTTTT.